Described below is a single TCR beta chain sequence and its context. Its antigen is not yet known. Per-base quality was not reported, and no clone a single base away is much larger than it. The sequencing machine was an Illumina NovaSeq 6000. TCRalpha and TCRbeta cDNA libraries were constructed by 5'RACE with constant-segment primers, with sample barcodes and unique molecular identifiers being introduced. RNA was extracted from every sample with Trizol reagent. The libraries were amplified in two PCR steps, and the second step added a second sample barcode and Illumina TruSeq adapters. The libraries were sequenced on an Illumina NovaSeq using 2 x 150 bp paired-end reads. Per the source publication's procedure: Reads were demultiplexed and collapsed into UMI-guided consensus sequences with migec v1.2.7. Using mixcr v2.1.11, UMI consensuses were aligned to TRA and TRB V and J templates and then assembled into clonotypes. Expanded or contracted clonotypes were those called significant by both edgeR and NoisET, with noise models trained on biological replicates. For edgeR calls, the cutoffs were a false discovery rate-adjusted p below 0.01 and a log2 fold-change threshold of 1. PCA with hierarchical clustering of max-normalized trajectories of the 1000 most abundant clonotypes was used as exploratory dynamics analysis. The CD4 or CD8 phenotype of responding clones was assigned using the separately sequenced CD4+ and CD8+ repertoires. Using fastp trimming at Q25 and MiXCR clonotype assembly, TCRdb reanalyzed the public sequencing data and kept in-frame beta chains. Entries are consolidated by CDR3 protein sequence, retaining the most common genes and DNA. These V and J calls rely on TCRdb rather than the paper's analysis. For this sample the table gives some 43,000 distinct CDR3 sequences, of which about 6.1% were detected only once. Around 0.84% of the sample lies in the top ten.

This entry is derived from a study of T-cell memory formation after mild COVID-19 (dated by TCRdb to 2020 to 2023). In the study overall: Most TCR sequence clusters were specific to one of the two donors. In a couple of donors, T-cell clones that expanded and contracted after mild COVID-19 were tracked by sequencing TCRalpha and TCRbeta repertoires over time. Two young, previously healthy adult volunteers made up the cohort, one male and one female.

Findings and caveats that apply to the study as a whole: SARS-CoV-2 specificity was not confirmed for the second-wave clones peaking on day 37. Clones contracting from day 15 to 85 had balanced CD4/CD8 phenotypes, while a second wave expanding from day 15 to 37 was biased towards CD4+. Some responding clones were detected in pre-infection memory, which suggested that pre-existing cross-reactive memory T cells had joined the SARS-CoV-2 response. The study covered only two mild cases, and larger cohorts including severe cases with pre-infection samples were considered necessary. Contracting CD4+ clones were found mainly in CM and EM memory subsets, while CD8+ clones were enriched in EMRA.

Ficoll-Paque density gradient centrifugation was the method used to isolate PBMCs. The CDR3 sequence holds 13 residues, the cysteine and phenylalanine included. Solely the CDR3 DNA is kept, with 39 bases framed from the first base. CDR1 and CDR2, looked up from the germline V gene, are MNHEY and SVGAGI. Trimming at the junction amounts to 6 bases on V and 7 bases on J, and the germline ends lie 15 bases apart. This chain joins TRBV6-5 to TRBJ1-2, and possibly TRBD1, on 6 matching bases. Sequenced: PBMCs or a T cell subset sorted from them (not recorded which). The receptor was derived from an adult who had mild COVID-19 (a few samples of this study predate the infection). The sample titles of this study are shuffled in the database, so cell type and time point are left out. CDR3 region: CASSSTGRSGYTF. The sequence in DNA is TGTGCCAGCAGCTCTACAGGGAGAAGTGGCTACACCTTC.